The 8 T cell receptor beta chains in this list originate from one sample, sequenced in a study of early T cells in non-severe SARS-CoV-2 infection listed by TCRdb under 2021. Receptor libraries were prepared by 5' RACE. Data came from a NextSeq 500. TCRdb trimmed public reads at Q25 via fastp, called clones via MiXCR and kept in-frame beta chains. Here each entry gathers all rows of one CDR3 protein and keeps the most common genes and DNA. The sample table holds tens of thousands of distinct CDR3 sequences, of which 9.3% were seen once. The ten largest clonotypes hold less than 25% of the sample. Sequenced input: whole blood. These receptor sequences come from an adult who was a healthcare worker with PCR-confirmed SARS-CoV-2 infection or an uninfected control (not recorded which).

This clonotype came up a few times. The chain joins TRBV2 to TRBJ2-7; D may be TRBD1 or TRBD2 (5 bases each). Trimming removed 2 bases at V and 2 bases at J, with 13 bases between. The length of the CDR3 is 15 residues. The V gene's germline CDR1 is SNHLY and CDR2 FYNNEI. The DNA of the CDR3 is TGTGCCAGCAGTGAACTAGGGGAGACTACCTACGAGCAGTACTTC. Protein: CASSELGETTYEQYF.

In its sample, this clonotype was seen many times. The chain carries TRBV20-1 and TRBJ2-1, with a possible D match to TRBD2 (6 bases). Germline loops: CDR1 DFQATT, CDR2 SNEGSKA (reference sequence). This CDR3 is 11 amino acids long. V gave up 2 bases and J gave up 7 bases, with 6 bases separating them. The CDR3 reads CSARLANEQFF. CDR3 DNA sequence: TGCAGTGCTAGACTAGCGAATGAGCAGTTCTTC.

This clonotype was found many times. Relative to the germline gene, one junction end is altered; a read error may explain this. The chain carries TRBV2 and TRBJ1-4; TRBD1 might be the D (5 bases). CDR1 and CDR2 (germline): SNHLY, FYNNEI. There are 15 residues in the CDR3. CDR3 amino acids: CASSEGGGTTEKLFF. The CDR3 coding sequence is TGTGCCAGCAGTGAAGGAGGAGGGACTACTGAAAAACTGTTTTTT.

This clonotype was detected a few times. The chain is built from TRBV20-1 and TRBJ2-3; 7 positions match TRBD2. The CDR3 contains 15 residues. Looked up from germline, CDR1 is DFQATT and CDR2 is SNEGSKA (reference sequence). Trimming cost V 2 bases and J 3 bases; bases outside gene matches: 8. The DNA for the CDR3 is TGCAGTGCTAGAAACCTAGCGGTTGGGACAGATACGCAGTATTTT. It encodes CSARNLAVGTDTQYF.

This clonotype occurred many times. The V call is TRBV7-8, the J call TRBJ2-7; D is undetermined. The CDR3 consists of 14 residues. V lost 1 base and J 0 bases, leaving 7 bases between the germline ends. In germline, CDR1 is SGHVS, CDR2 FQNEAQ. The CDR3 region is CASSLVRSSYEQYF. As DNA, the CDR3 is TGTGCCAGCAGCTTAGTACGGAGCTCCTACGAGCAGTACTTC.

This clonotype was detected many times. The chain joins TRBV6-6 to TRBJ1-1; D unclear. Germline CDR1 MNHNY, CDR2 SVGAGI (reference sequence). V gave up 3 bases and J gave up 3 bases, with 5 bases separating them. This CDR3 spans 12 amino acids. The CDR3 protein is CASSYADTEAFF. The CDR3 bases are TGTGCCAGCAGTTATGCGGACACTGAAGCTTTCTTT.

This rearrangement joins TRBV5-4 to TRBJ2-3; the match to TRBD1 covers 9 bases. The J segment lost 6 bases and the V segment lost 2 bases, leaving 7 bases of the junction unmatched. Germline V gene sequence: CDR1 SGHNT, CDR2 YYREEE (reference sequence). The CDR3 has 15 residues. In DNA, the CDR3 is TGTGCCAGCAGCTTCCCCGACGGACAGGGGGATACGCAGTATTTT. Translated: CASSFPDGQGDTQYF.

This clonotype was counted a few times. The chain has TRBV7-9 and TRBJ1-1; TRBD1 aligns across 7 bases. Unmatched junction bases numbered 6, after V lost 4 bases and J lost 4 bases. Per the germline V gene, CDR1 is SEHNR and CDR2 is FQNEAQ (reference sequence). This CDR3 is built from 14 residues. CDR3 protein: CASSSPDRFTEAFF. CDR3 coding DNA: TGTGCCAGCAGCTCTCCGGACAGGTTCACTGAAGCTTTCTTT.